This entry lists 28 T cell receptor beta chains sequenced from one sample in a study of technical replicates of blood from a handful of donors. Sequencing used immunoSEQ multiplex PCR; TCRdb keeps in-frame clones, though not all of them. The sample lists 50,000 to 60,000 clones, roughly 95% occurring once. The sequenced sample consisted of PBMCs. The receptors derive from a human donor in good health. Some clones in this sample may be carry-over from other donors' samples.

The chain links TRBV2 to TRBJ2-7; D is perhaps TRBD1 (6 bases). CDR3 length: 14 amino acids. Germline assignment: CDR1 SNHLY and CDR2 FYNNEI. Trimming took off 9 bases at V and 2 bases at J, with 17 bases between the two ends. CDR3 coding DNA: TGTGCCAGTCCCCCGGACAGCGTGCCCTACGAGCAGTACTTC. Its protein product is CASPPDSVPYEQYF.

V is TRBV18 and J is TRBJ2-3; TRBD2 matches at 8 bases. Germline lookup yields CDR1 KGHSH and CDR2 LQKENI. V lost 1 base and J lost 3; bases outside the gene matches: 0. This CDR3 has 14 amino acids. The CDR3 bases are TGTGCCAGCTCACCACAGCGGGGGACAGATACGCAGTATTTT. This codes for CASSPQRGTDTQYF.

V usage is TRBV18 and J usage is TRBJ1-2; D is possibly TRBD1 (5 bases). The germline V gene encodes CDR1 KGHSH and CDR2 LQKENI. The CDR3 covers 22 residues. Trimming pared 2 bases from V and 6 bases from J, leaving 37 bases between. CDR3 residues: CASSPYQLPADKAVSLGDGYTF. The CDR3, as DNA: TGTGCCAGCTCACCATATCAGCTGCCTGCCGACAAGGCCGTCTCTTTAGGGGATGGCTACACCTTC.

The chain employs TRBV6-5 and TRBJ2-3, with a tentative D call TRBD2 (6 bases). Germline V gene sequence: CDR1 MNHEY, CDR2 SVGAGI. V gave up 2 bases and J gave up 10 bases, with 16 bases separating them. The CDR3 is 14 residues long. DNA of the CDR3: TGTGCCAGCAGTTACACCGGGGACTCTGGGGCGCAGTATTTT. Amino acids: CASSYTGDSGAQYF.

This chain links TRBV19 with TRBJ2-5, with TRBD2 matching over 10 bases. The CDR3 runs 15 residues. Germline CDR1 reads LNHDA; CDR2 reads SQIVND (reference sequence). Germline trimming cut 5 bases from V and 5 bases from J; bases unmatched to any gene: 8. Here the CDR3 reads CASSVLFSGRETQYF. In nucleotides, the CDR3 is TGTGCCAGTAGTGTCCTCTTTAGCGGGAGGGAGACCCAGTACTTC.

The chain joins TRBV7-6 to TRBJ1-6; D remains ambiguous. Per the germline V gene, CDR1 is SGHVS and CDR2 is FNYEAQ. V was pared by 6 bases and J by 7 bases, with 10 bases between. There are 13 residues in the CDR3. CDR3 residues: CASSLTRNSPLHF. CDR3 bases: TGTGCCAGCAGTCTAACGAGAAATTCACCCCTCCACTTT.

The chain is built from TRBV7-2 and TRBJ2-3; 11 bases match TRBD1. V was pared by 4 bases and J by 3 bases, with 0 bases of the junction left unmatched. This CDR3 spans 14 amino acids. CDR1 and CDR2 (germline): SGHTA, FQGNSA. The CDR3 protein is CASSWDRGTDTQYF. CDR3 nucleotide sequence: TGTGCCAGCAGCTGGGACAGGGGGACAGATACGCAGTATTTT.

The chain employs TRBV25-1 and TRBJ1-1, with 8 bases identical to TRBD1. J gave up 5 bases and V 3 bases, and 8 bases lay outside the gene matches. The CDR3 has 15 residues. Germline assignment: CDR1 MGHDK and CDR2 SYGVNS. The CDR3 region is CASSEDRAFSTEAFF. CDR3 sequence (DNA): TGTGCCAGCAGTGAGGACAGGGCCTTCTCGACTGAAGCTTTCTTT.

The J gene is TRBJ2-2, the V gene TRBV7-2, with 7 bases identical to TRBD1. After removal of 3 bases from V and 2 bases from J, the junction contained 6 bases not matched to a gene. The CDR3 loop spans 16 amino acids. Germline CDR1 is SGHTA and CDR2 is FQGNSA. In nucleotides, the CDR3 is TGTGCCAGCAGCTTGGGACAGCAGCTTAACACCGGGGAGCTGTTTTTT. Its protein is CASSLGQQLNTGELFF.

J is TRBJ1-1 and V is TRBV11-2; D is uncertain. Trimming removed 3 bases from V and 2 bases from J, with 13 bases in between. This CDR3 contains 15 residues. The germline V gene encodes CDR1 SGHAT and CDR2 FQNNGV. Here the CDR3 reads CASSLGRWGNTEAFF. The DNA for the CDR3 is TGTGCCAGCAGCTTGGGGAGGTGGGGAAACACTGAAGCTTTCTTT.

In DNA form, the CDR3 reads TGTGCCAGCAGTGACTCAGACAGTGGTGGCTACACCTTC. Encoded protein: CASSDSDSGGYTF. V is TRBV6-4 and J is TRBJ1-2; D possibly corresponds to TRBD1 (5 bases). This CDR3 contains 13 residues. Germline loops: CDR1 MRHNA, CDR2 SNTAGT. With 0 bases removed from V and 7 bases from J, the gap between germline ends came to 9 bases.

The V and J genes are TRBV7-9 and TRBJ1-4; perhaps TRBD1 as D (5 bases). The CDR3 extends over 14 amino acids. The V gene lost 2 bases and the J gene lost 8 bases, with 12 bases spanning the gap. Germline V gene data show CDR1 as SEHNR and CDR2 as FQNEAQ (reference sequence). The CDR3: CASSLKTQGEKLFF. CDR3 nucleotides: TGTGCCAGCAGCTTAAAAACGCAGGGCGAAAAACTGTTTTTT.

This rearrangement joins TRBV9 to TRBJ2-7, with 7 bases fitting TRBD2. CDR3 size: 20 residues. V lost 4 bases, J lost 3 bases, and 25 bases stayed unmatched. Germline V gene data show CDR1 as SGDLS and CDR2 as YYNGEE. CDR3: CASSPETPRVGGGVSYEQYF. CDR3 nucleotides: TGTGCCAGCAGCCCAGAGACCCCCCGAGTGGGGGGGGGTGTAAGCTACGAGCAGTACTTC.

The V gene is TRBV7-9, the J gene TRBJ1-5; D not certain. The CDR3 runs to 13 residues. Germline V gene data show CDR1 as SEHNR and CDR2 as FQNEAQ (reference sequence). Trimming took 4 bases from V and 4 from J, leaving 8 bases between them. CDR3 residues: CASSYSTNQPQHF. As DNA, the CDR3 is TGTGCCAGCAGCTACTCCACTAATCAGCCCCAGCATTTT.

The CDR3: CASSAVRDSYF. The CDR3 DNA follows: TGTGCCAGCAGTGCGGTCCGGGACAGTTACTTC. This chain uses TRBV2 with TRBJ2-5; TRBD1 matches 7 bases. In germline, CDR1 is SNHLY, CDR2 FYNNEI. Trimming at V came to 4 bases and at J to 14 bases, leaving 7 bases not matched to a gene. The CDR3 consists of 11 residues.

The chain has TRBV19 and TRBJ2-3, with D maybe TRBD2 (7 bases). Trimming pared 11 bases from V and 1 base from J, leaving 19 bases between. CDR3 length: 15 residues. Germline V gene sequence: CDR1 LNHDA, CDR2 SQIVND (reference sequence). This CDR3 is CAAARGGAGTDTQYF. The DNA for the CDR3 is TGTGCCGCTGCGAGGGGGGGGGCTGGCACAGATACGCAGTATTTT.

This chain uses TRBV5-8 with TRBJ1-4; 9 bases align to TRBD1. V was clipped by 5 bases and J by 8 bases; unmatched bases: 7. Germline V gene lookup returns CDR1 SGHTS and CDR2 YDEGEE. The CDR3 runs 14 residues. CDR3 amino acids: CASSKDRGGEKLFF. For the CDR3, the DNA is TGTGCCAGCAGTAAGGACAGGGGAGGAGAAAAACTGTTTTTT.

The chain carries TRBV6-5 and TRBJ2-1; TRBD2 agrees at 7 bases. Germline V gives CDR1 MNHEY, CDR2 SVGAGI. The CDR3 covers 15 residues. Germline trimming cut 2 bases from V and 6 bases from J; bases unmatched to any gene: 7. DNA of the CDR3: TGTGCCAGCAGTTACCGGGGGGAGGCACGCAATGAGCAGTTCTTC. Translating gives CASSYRGEARNEQFF.

J is TRBJ2-5 and V is TRBV15; D might be TRBD2 (6 bases). CDR1 LNHNV and CDR2 YYDKDF come from the germline V gene (reference sequence). V lost 4 bases to trimming and J lost 5 bases, with 17 bases between them. The CDR3 consists of 15 residues. The CDR3 region has the DNA TGTGCCACCAGCACAGACCGGCGGGGCGCGGAGACCCAGTACTTC. Its protein is CATSTDRRGAETQYF.

J is TRBJ2-2 and V is TRBV12-5; 8 bases fit TRBD1. With V trimmed by 6 bases and J by 6 bases, 12 bases remained unmatched. This CDR3 spans 16 amino acids. CDR1 is LGHNT and CDR2 is FRNRAP in the germline V gene. CDR3 in DNA: TGTGCTAGTGGCCGGGACAGGTTTGGAAATCCCGGGGAGCTGTTTTTT. This gives the protein CASGRDRFGNPGELFF.

This clone counts as medium-sized. J is TRBJ2-1 and V is TRBV4-3; TRBD2 aligns across 10 bases. This CDR3 contains 16 residues. V dropped 1 base and J dropped 0; count of bases not matched to a gene: 0. Germline V gene sequence: CDR1 LGHNA, CDR2 YSLEER. Here the CDR3 reads CASSQGLAGSYNEQFF. The CDR3 DNA follows: TGCGCCAGCAGCCAAGGACTAGCGGGCTCCTACAATGAGCAGTTCTTC.

The V gene is TRBV10-3, the J gene TRBJ2-7, with D tentatively TRBD2 (6 bases). The germline V and J ends were trimmed by 6 bases and 0 bases, with 15 bases remaining between them. The CDR3 consists of 15 residues. CDR1 is ENHRY and CDR2 is SYGVKD in the germline V gene. The CDR3 loop reads CAIRDFWGVSYEQYF. CDR3 nucleotides: TGTGCCATCAGGGACTTCTGGGGGGTCTCCTACGAGCAGTACTTC.

The chain has TRBV4-1 and TRBJ2-1; 10 positions match TRBD2. V shed 1 base, J shed 7 bases, and the junction held 7 bases outside the gene matches. CDR3 length: 16 residues. The germline CDR1 and CDR2 sequences are MGHRA and YSYEKL. The CDR3: CASSQVPAGGLNEQFF. DNA of the CDR3: TGCGCCAGCAGCCAAGTTCCAGCGGGGGGGCTTAATGAGCAGTTCTTC.

The chain recombines TRBV5-1 with TRBJ1-1, with D hard to call. CDR3 length: 13 amino acids. Germline-derived CDR1 and CDR2 are SGHRS and YFSETQ. V was cut by 1 base and J by 1 base, with 5 bases left in between. The CDR3 sequence: CASSLTANTEAFF. The CDR3 DNA follows: TGCGCCAGCAGCTTGACAGCGAACACTGAAGCTTTCTTT. Full variable domain (remainder filled in from reference TRBV5-1 and TRBJ1-1): KAGVTQTPRYLIKTRGQQVTLSCSPISGHRSVSWYQQTPGQGLQFLFEYFSETQRNKGNFPGRFSGRQFSNSRSEMNVSTLELGDSALYLCASSLTANTEAFFGQGTRLTVV.

V is TRBV6-5 and J is TRBJ1-2; maybe TRBD1 (6 bases). Trimming shortened V by 2 bases and J by 4 bases, and 14 bases separated the two germline ends. Germline-derived CDR1 and CDR2 are MNHEY and SVGAGI. This CDR3 contains 15 residues. The CDR3 region has the DNA TGTGCCAGCAGTTACGATCGGGGGGCCGGCTATGGCTACACCTTC. It is translated as CASSYDRGAGYGYTF.

V usage is TRBV7-2 and J usage is TRBJ2-7; TRBD1 might be the D (5 bases). The germline V gene encodes CDR1 SGHTA and CDR2 FQGNSA. The CDR3 runs to 14 residues. V dropped 4 bases and J dropped 4 bases, with 14 bases sitting between them. The DNA of the CDR3 is TGTGCCAGCAGCTCCACCGTGCAGGGTTACGAGCAGTACTTC. The encoded protein is CASSSTVQGYEQYF.

To note about this clone: An end of the junction does not agree with germline; a read error may underlie this. This chain uses TRBV7-2 with TRBJ1-1; 8 bases align to TRBD1. The CDR3 sequence is 13 residues long. From germline, CDR1 is SGHTA and CDR2 FQGNSA. DNA for the CDR3: TGTGCCAGCAGGTTAGGGACAGGCACTGAAGCTTTCTTT. This codes for CASRLGTGTEAFF.

The chain is built from TRBV5-6 and TRBJ2-7; 9 nucleotides align to TRBD2. Germline V gene data show CDR1 as SGHDT and CDR2 as YYEEEE. This CDR3 is built from 17 residues. Trimming cost V 4 bases and J 2 bases; bases outside gene matches: 13. CDR3: CASSRKAGGSPAYEQYF. The DNA of the CDR3 is TGTGCCAGCAGCCGGAAGGCGGGAGGGTCTCCGGCCTACGAGCAGTACTTC.